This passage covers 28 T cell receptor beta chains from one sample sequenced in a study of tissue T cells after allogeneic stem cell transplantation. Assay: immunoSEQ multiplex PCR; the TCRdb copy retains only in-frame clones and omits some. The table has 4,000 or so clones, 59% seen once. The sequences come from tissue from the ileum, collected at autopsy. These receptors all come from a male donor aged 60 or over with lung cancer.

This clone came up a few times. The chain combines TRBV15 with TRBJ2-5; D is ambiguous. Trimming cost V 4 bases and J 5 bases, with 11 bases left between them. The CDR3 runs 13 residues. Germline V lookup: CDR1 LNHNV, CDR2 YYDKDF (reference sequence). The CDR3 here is CATSILLGETQYF. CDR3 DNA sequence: TGTGCCACCAGCATCCTTCTGGGGGAGACCCAGTACTTC.

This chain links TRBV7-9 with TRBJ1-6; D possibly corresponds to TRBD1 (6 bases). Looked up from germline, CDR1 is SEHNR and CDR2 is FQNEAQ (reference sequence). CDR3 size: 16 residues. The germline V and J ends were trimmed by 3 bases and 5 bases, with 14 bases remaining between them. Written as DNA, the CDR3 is TGTGCCAGCAGCTTCTTACAGGGAGTCGATAATTCACCCCTCCACTTT. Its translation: CASSFLQGVDNSPLHF.

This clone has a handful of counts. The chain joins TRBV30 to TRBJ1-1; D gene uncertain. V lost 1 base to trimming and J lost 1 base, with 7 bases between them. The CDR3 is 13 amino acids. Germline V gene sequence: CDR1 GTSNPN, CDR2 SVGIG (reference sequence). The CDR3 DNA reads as TGTGCCTGGAGTGGCCCGGCGAACACTGAAGCTTTCTTT. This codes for CAWSGPANTEAFF.

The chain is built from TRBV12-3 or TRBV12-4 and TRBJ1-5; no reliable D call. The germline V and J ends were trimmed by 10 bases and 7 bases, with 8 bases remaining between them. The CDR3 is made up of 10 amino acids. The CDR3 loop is CAIPRQPQHF. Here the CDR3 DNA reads TGTGCCATCCCCCGACAGCCCCAGCATTTT.

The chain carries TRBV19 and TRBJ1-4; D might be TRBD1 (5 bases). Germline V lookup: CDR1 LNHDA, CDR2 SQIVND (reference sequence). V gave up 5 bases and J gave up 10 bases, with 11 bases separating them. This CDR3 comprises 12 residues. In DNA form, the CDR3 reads TGTGCCAGTAGTTTCTCGGGGGGAAAACTGTTTTTT. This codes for CASSFSGGKLFF.

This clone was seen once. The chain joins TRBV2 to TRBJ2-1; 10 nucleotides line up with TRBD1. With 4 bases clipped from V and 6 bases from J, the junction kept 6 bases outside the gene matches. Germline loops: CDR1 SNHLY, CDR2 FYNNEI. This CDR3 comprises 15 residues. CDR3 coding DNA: TGTGCCAGCAGTGCCCCGGGACAGGGGATCAATGAGCAGTTCTTC. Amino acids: CASSAPGQGINEQFF.

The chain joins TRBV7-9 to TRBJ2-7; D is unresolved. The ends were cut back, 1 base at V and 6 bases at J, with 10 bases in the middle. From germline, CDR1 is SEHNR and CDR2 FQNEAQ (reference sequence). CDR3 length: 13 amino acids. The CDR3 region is CASSLGWSLEQYF. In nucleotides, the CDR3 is TGTGCCAGCAGCTTAGGGTGGTCCCTCGAGCAGTACTTC.

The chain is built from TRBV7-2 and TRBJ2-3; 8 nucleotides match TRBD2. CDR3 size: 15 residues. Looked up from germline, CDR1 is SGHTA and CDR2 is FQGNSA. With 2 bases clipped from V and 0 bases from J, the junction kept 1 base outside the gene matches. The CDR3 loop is CASSLPSGSTDTQYF. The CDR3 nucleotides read TGTGCCAGCAGCTTACCTAGCGGGAGCACAGATACGCAGTATTTT.

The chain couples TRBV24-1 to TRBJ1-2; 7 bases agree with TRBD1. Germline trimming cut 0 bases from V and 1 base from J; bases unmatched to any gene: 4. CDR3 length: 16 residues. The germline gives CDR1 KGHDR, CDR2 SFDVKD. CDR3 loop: CATSDLGTEGNYGYTF. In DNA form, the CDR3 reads TGTGCCACCAGTGATTTGGGGACAGAGGGTAACTATGGCTACACCTTC.

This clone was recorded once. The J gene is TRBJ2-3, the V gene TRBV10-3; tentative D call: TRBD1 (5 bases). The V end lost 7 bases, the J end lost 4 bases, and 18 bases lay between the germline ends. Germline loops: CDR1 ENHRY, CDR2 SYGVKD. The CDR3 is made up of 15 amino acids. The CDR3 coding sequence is TGTGCCATCAACATGGGGCAAAACCGGGCAGATACGCAGTATTTT. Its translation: CAINMGQNRADTQYF.

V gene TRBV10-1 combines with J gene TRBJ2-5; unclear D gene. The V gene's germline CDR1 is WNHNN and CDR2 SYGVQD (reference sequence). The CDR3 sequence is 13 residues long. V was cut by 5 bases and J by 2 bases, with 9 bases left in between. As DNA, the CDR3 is TGCGCCAGCAGTCCGAGACGGCAAGAGACCCAGTACTTC. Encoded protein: CASSPRRQETQYF.

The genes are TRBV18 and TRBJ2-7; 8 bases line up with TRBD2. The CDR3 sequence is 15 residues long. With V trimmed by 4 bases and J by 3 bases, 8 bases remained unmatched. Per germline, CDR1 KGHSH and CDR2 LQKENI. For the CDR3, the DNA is TGTGCCAGCTCACTCTCGGGGGGGCTCAACTACGAGCAGTACTTC. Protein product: CASSLSGGLNYEQYF.

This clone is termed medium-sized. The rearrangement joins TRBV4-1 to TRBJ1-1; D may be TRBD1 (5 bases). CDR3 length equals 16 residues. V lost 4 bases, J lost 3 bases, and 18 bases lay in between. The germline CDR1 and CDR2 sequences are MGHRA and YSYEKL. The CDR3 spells CASSRGWSGRDTEAFF. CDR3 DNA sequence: TGCGCCAGCAGCCGGGGGTGGTCAGGGAGGGACACTGAAGCTTTCTTT.

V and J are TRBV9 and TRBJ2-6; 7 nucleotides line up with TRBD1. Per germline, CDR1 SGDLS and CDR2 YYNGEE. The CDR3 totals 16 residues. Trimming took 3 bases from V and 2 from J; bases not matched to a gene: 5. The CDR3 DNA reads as TGTGCCAGCAGCGGACAGGGATCCCCTGGGGCCAACGTCCTGACTTTC. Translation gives CASSGQGSPGANVLTF. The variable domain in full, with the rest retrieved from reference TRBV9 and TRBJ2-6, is DSGVTQTPKHLITATGQRVTLRCSPRSGDLSVYWYQQSLDQGLQFLIQYYNGEERAKGNILERFSAQQFPDLHSELNLSSLELGDSALYFCASSGQGSPGANVLTFGAGSRLTVL.

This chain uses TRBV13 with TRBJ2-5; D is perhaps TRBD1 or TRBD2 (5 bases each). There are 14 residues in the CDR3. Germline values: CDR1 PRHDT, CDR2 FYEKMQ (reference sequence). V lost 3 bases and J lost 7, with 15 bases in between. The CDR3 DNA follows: TGTGCCAGCAGCTTCGGTAGGGGCGGAGGGACCCAGTACTTC. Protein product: CASSFGRGGGTQYF.

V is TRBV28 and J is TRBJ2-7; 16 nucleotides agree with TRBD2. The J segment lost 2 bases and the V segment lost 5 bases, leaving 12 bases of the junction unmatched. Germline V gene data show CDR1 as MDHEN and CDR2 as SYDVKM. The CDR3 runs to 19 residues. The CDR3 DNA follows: TGTGCCAGCAGTGTCGGGACTAGCGGGAGGGATTCTCTTCCCTACGAGCAGTACTTC. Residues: CASSVGTSGRDSLPYEQYF.

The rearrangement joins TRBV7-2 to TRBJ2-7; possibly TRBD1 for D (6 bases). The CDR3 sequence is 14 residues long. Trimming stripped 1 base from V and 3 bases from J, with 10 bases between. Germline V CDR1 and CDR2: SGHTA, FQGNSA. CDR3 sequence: CASSLGTADYEQYF. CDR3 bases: TGTGCCAGCAGCTTAGGGACAGCCGACTACGAGCAGTACTTC. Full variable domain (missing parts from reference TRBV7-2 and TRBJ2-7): GAGVSQSPSNKVTEKGKDVELRCDPISGHTALYWYRQSLGQGLEFLIYFQGNSAPDKSGLPSDRFSAERTGGSVSTLTIQRTQQEDSAVYLCASSLGTADYEQYFGPGTRLTVT.

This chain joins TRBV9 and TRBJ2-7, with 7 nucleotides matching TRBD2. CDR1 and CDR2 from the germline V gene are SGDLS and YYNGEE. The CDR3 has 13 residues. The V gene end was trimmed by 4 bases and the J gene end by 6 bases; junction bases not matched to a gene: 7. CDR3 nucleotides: TGTGCCAGCAGCACAAGCGGGACTGGCGAGCAGTACTTC. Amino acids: CASSTSGTGEQYF.

The CDR3 loop is CASELSGERTNYGYTF. The CDR3 nucleotides read TGTGCTAGTGAACTGTCGGGAGAAAGGACTAACTATGGCTACACCTTC. The chain employs TRBV12-5 and TRBJ1-2; D is uncertain. The CDR3 is 16 amino acids. In germline, CDR1 is LGHNT, CDR2 FRNRAP. V dropped 7 bases and J dropped 0 bases, with 18 bases sitting between them. Using reference TRBV12-5 and TRBJ1-2 for the parts outside the CDR3, the full variable domain is DARVTQTPRHKVTEMGQEVTMRCQPILGHNTVFWYRQTMMQGLELLAYFRNRAPLDDSGMPKDRFSAEMPDATLATLKIQPSEPRDSAVYFCASELSGERTNYGYTFGSGTRLTVV.

The CDR3, as DNA: TGTGCCACCAGTGAGGCGGAACAGGGGGACCTCCTTCAAGAGACCCAGTACTTC. It yields the protein CATSEAEQGDLLQETQYF. This chain connects TRBV24-1 to TRBJ2-5, with 8 bases fitting TRBD1. Germline assignment: CDR1 KGHDR and CDR2 SFDVKD. CDR3 length: 18 residues. Trimming at V came to 4 bases and at J to 2 bases, leaving 14 bases not matched to a gene.

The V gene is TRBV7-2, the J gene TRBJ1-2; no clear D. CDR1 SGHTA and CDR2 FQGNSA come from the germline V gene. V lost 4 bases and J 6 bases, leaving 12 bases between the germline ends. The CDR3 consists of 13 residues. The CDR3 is CASSSDLANGYTF. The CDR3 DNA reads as TGTGCCAGCAGCTCAGACTTGGCGAATGGCTACACCTTC.

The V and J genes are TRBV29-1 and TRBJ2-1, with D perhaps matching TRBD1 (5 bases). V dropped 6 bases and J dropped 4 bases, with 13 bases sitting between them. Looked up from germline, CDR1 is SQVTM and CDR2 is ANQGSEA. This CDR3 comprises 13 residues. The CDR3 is CSVSTDLYNEQFF. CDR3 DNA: TGCAGCGTGTCGACAGACCTTTACAATGAGCAGTTCTTC.

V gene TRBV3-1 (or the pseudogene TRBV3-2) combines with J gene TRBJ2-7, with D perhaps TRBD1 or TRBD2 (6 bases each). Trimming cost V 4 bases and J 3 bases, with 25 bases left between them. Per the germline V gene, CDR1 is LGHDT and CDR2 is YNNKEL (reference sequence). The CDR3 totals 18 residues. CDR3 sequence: CASSLGSRGGPQYYEQYF. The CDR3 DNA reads TGTGCCAGCAGCCTTGGGAGCAGGGGAGGCCCCCAGTACTACGAGCAGTACTTC.

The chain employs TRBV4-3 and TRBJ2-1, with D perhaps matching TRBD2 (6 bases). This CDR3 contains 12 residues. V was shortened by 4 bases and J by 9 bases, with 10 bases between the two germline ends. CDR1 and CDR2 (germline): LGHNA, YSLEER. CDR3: CASSPRLGEQFF. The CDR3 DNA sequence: TGCGCCAGCAGCCCGAGACTAGGTGAGCAGTTCTTC.

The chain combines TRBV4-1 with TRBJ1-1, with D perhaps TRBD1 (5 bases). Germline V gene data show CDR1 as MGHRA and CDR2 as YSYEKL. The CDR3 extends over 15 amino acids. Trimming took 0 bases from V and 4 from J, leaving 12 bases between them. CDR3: CASSQEGRGGTEAFF. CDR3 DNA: TGCGCCAGCAGCCAAGAGGGACGGGGGGGCACTGAAGCTTTCTTT.

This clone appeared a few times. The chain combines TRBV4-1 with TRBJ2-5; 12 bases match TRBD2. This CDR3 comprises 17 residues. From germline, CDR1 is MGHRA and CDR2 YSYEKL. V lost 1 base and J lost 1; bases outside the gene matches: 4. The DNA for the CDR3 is TGCGCCAGCAGCCAAGGACTAGCGGGGGAGCGCCAAGAGACCCAGTACTTC. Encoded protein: CASSQGLAGERQETQYF.

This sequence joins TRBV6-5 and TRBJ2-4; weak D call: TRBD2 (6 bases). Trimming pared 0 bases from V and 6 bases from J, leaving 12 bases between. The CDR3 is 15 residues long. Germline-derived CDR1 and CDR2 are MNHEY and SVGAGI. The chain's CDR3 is CASSYSRRGGNIQYF. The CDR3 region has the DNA TGTGCCAGCAGTTACTCGAGGAGGGGCGGAAACATTCAGTACTTC.

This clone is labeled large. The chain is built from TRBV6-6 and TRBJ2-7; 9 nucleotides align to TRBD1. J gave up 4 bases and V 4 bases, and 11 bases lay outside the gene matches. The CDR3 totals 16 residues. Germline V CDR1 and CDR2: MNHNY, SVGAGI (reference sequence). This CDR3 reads CASSSDGQGLIYEQYF. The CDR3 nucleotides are TGTGCCAGCAGTTCCGATGGACAGGGGCTAATATACGAGCAGTACTTC.